The rows below give T cell receptor beta chains drawn from one sample of a study of breast tumors, draining lymph nodes, adjacent tissues. From the multiplex PCR reads, TCRdb called clonotypes with MiXCR, one entry per CDR3 protein. The sample includes roughly 120,000 distinct CDR3 sequences, just under 20% of them seen just once. Sequencing was performed on axillary lymph node tissue. These receptors were collected from a female donor with breast cancer. Some clones in this sample may be carry-over from other donors' samples. The CDR3 runs from the conserved cysteine through the conserved F or W. Each record gives: J gene, D gene, V gene, clone size, CDR3 protein, CDR3 DNA. The D gene is left open where the match is weak. Some rows mark clone size as missing; the rest say once, few, many or name a class of expanded clone.

J gene: TRBJ2-2
D gene: TRBD2
V gene: TRBV6-6
clone size: -
CDR3 protein: CASSSGLAGGPSPGELFF
CDR3 DNA: TGTGCCAGCAGTTCCGGACTAGCGGGGGGGCCGAGTCCCGGGGAGCTGTTTTTT

J gene: TRBJ2-7
D gene: -
V gene: TRBV12-3/TRBV12-4
clone size: -
CDR3 protein: CASSLRAGHYEQYF
CDR3 DNA: TGTGCCAGCAGTTTGCGTGCGGGCCACTACGAGCAGTACTTC

J gene: TRBJ2-2
D gene: -
V gene: TRBV12-3/TRBV12-4
clone size: -
CDR3 protein: CASSLRLGGTGGLFF
CDR3 DNA: TGTGCCAGCAGTTTACGGCTCGGCGGGACCGGGGGGCTGTTTTTT

J gene: TRBJ2-1
D gene: TRBD1
V gene: TRBV7-3
clone size: many
CDR3 protein: CASSLGGTGPNNEQFF
CDR3 DNA: TGTGCCAGCAGCTTAGGGGGGACAGGGCCTAACAATGAGCAGTTCTTC

J gene: TRBJ2-7
D gene: -
V gene: TRBV28
clone size: many
CDR3 protein: CASRAGANEQYF
CDR3 DNA: TGTGCCAGCAGGGCGGGGGCCAACGAGCAGTACTTC

J gene: TRBJ2-3
D gene: -
V gene: TRBV11-2
clone size: -
CDR3 protein: CASSPRRGDRRDTQYF
CDR3 DNA: TGTGCCAGCAGCCCCCGGAGGGGGGATCGCCGAGATACGCAGTATTTT

J gene: TRBJ1-2
D gene: -
V gene: TRBV3-1
clone size: many
CDR3 protein: CASSQYGSANYGYTF
CDR3 DNA: TGTGCCAGCAGCCAATACGGCAGTGCTAACTATGGCTACACCTTC

J gene: TRBJ2-7
D gene: TRBD2
V gene: TRBV7-9
clone size: many
CDR3 protein: CASSLAVGSGRLLSYEQYF
CDR3 DNA: TGTGCCAGCAGCTTAGCGGTCGGTAGCGGGAGATTGCTCTCCTACGAGCAGTACTTC

J gene: TRBJ1-5
D gene: -
V gene: TRBV12-3/TRBV12-4
clone size: many
CDR3 protein: CASRTGYNQPQHF
CDR3 DNA: TGTGCCAGCCGCACAGGTTACAATCAGCCCCAGCATTTT

J gene: TRBJ1-2
D gene: -
V gene: TRBV7-9
clone size: many
CDR3 protein: CASSLQGSYGYTF
CDR3 DNA: TGTGCCAGCAGCTTACAGGGATCCTATGGCTACACCTTC

J gene: TRBJ1-5
D gene: -
V gene: TRBV12-3/TRBV12-4
clone size: many
CDR3 protein: CASSDYSNQPQHF
CDR3 DNA: TGTGCCAGCAGCGACTATAGCAATCAGCCCCAGCATTTT

J gene: TRBJ2-7
D gene: TRBD1
V gene: TRBV5-1
clone size: many
CDR3 protein: CASSWRTGGPYEQYF
CDR3 DNA: TGCGCCAGCAGCTGGAGGACAGGGGGCCCCTACGAGCAGTACTTC

J gene: TRBJ2-1
D gene: TRBD2
V gene: TRBV7-9
clone size: many
CDR3 protein: CASSQTRAGGFNEQFF
CDR3 DNA: TGTGCCAGCAGCCAAACTAGGGCGGGAGGTTTCAATGAGCAGTTCTTC

J gene: TRBJ2-5
D gene: TRBD2
V gene: TRBV5-1
clone size: many
CDR3 protein: CASSLVGSGGHQETQYF
CDR3 DNA: TGCGCCAGCAGCTTGGTTGGTAGCGGGGGGCATCAAGAGACCCAGTACTTC

J gene: TRBJ2-7
D gene: TRBD2
V gene: TRBV20-1
clone size: many
CDR3 protein: CSARTRTSGSYEQYF
CDR3 DNA: TGCAGTGCTAGGACCCGGACTAGCGGGAGCTACGAGCAGTACTTC

J gene: TRBJ2-3
D gene: -
V gene: TRBV27
clone size: few
CDR3 protein: CASRETQGYTQYF
CDR3 DNA: TGTGCCAGCAGAGAGACACAGGGCTATACGCAGTATTTT